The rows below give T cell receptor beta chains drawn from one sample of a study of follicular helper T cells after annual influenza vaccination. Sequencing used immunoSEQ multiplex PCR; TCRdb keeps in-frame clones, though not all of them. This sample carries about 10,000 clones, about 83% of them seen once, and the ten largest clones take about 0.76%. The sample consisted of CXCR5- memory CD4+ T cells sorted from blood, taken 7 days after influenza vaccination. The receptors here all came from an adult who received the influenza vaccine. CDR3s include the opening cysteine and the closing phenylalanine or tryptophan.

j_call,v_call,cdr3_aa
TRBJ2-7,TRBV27,CASSLHPPYEQYF
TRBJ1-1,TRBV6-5,CASSYAGENTEAFF
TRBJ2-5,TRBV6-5,CASSDRAAIQETQYF
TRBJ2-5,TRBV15,CATSRSSSGGQETQYF
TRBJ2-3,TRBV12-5,CASGLVLNRATTYTQYF
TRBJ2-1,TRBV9,CASSPRTVTSGREYNEQFF
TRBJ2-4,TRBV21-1,CASSKAITSGGEGNIQYF
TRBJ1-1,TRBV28,CASSSGQGIRAFF
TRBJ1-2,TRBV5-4,CASSLGLSNYGYTF
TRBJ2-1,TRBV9,CASSSRGREDPYNEQFF
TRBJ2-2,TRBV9,CASSVVSSSNTGELFF
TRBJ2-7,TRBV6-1,CASSRDGGQYEQYF
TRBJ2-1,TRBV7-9,CASSLLAGGGDEQFF
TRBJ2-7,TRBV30,CAWSVPPQRPEQYF
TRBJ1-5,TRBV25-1,CASRDRWDQPQHF
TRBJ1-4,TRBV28,CASRENEKLFF
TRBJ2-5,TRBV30,CASGQQETQYF
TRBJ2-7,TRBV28,CASSSGGLGAQYF
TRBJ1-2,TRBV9,CASSVDGRGYGYTF
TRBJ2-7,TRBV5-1,CASSSQGAEQYF
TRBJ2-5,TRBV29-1,CSVATGIETQYF
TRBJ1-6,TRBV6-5,CASRRGESPLHF
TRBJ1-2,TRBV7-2,CASSLRRDGGYTF
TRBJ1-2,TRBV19,CASSRQGLGYTF
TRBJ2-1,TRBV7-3,CASSLSDSGGYNEQFF
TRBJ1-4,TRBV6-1,CASSEGGTGEKLFF
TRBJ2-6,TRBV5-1,CASSLRTSGANVLTF
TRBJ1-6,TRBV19,CASKKDRGGNSPLHF